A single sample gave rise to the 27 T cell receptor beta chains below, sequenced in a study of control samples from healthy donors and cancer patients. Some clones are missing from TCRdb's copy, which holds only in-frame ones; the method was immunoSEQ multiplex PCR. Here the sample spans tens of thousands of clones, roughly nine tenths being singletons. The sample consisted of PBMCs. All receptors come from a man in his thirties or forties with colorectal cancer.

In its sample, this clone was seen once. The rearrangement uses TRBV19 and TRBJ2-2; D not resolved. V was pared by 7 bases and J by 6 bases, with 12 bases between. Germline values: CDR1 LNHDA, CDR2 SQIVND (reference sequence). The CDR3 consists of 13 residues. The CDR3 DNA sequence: TGTGCCAGTAACCTGGGTTTTTCCGGGGAGCTGTTTTTT. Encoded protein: CASNLGFSGELFF.

The CDR3 region has the DNA TGTGCCAGCAGTTTTTGGGGACTAGCGGTTGGGACAGATACGCAGTATTTT. This sequence encodes CASSFWGLAVGTDTQYF. The chain couples TRBV27 to TRBJ2-3; 11 positions agree with TRBD2. CDR1 MNHEY and CDR2 SMNVEV come from the germline V gene (reference sequence). This CDR3 has 17 residues. The trim removed 3 bases at V and 3 bases at J, leaving 8 bases unmatched.

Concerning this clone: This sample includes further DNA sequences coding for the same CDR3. CDR3 region: CASRRQGEEKLFF. The CDR3 DNA reads TGTGCCAGCAGAAGACAGGGGGAAGAAAAACTGTTTTTT. V gene TRBV7-2 combines with J gene TRBJ1-4; the match to TRBD1 covers 9 bases. J gave up 8 bases and V 6 bases, and 4 bases lay outside the gene matches. The V gene's germline CDR1 is SGHTA and CDR2 FQGNSA. The CDR3 has 13 residues.

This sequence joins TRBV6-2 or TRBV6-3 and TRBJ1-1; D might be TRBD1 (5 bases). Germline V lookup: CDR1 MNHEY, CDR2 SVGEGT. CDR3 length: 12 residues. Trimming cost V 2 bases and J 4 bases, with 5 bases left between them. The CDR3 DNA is TGTGCCAGCAGTTACGGGGCCACTGAAGCTTTCTTT. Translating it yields CASSYGATEAFF.

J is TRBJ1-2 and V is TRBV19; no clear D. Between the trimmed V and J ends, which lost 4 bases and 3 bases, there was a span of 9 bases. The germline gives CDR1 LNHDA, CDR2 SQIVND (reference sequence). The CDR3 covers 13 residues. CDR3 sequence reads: CASSTREYYGYTF. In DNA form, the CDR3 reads TGTGCCAGTAGTACCCGGGAGTACTATGGCTACACCTTC.

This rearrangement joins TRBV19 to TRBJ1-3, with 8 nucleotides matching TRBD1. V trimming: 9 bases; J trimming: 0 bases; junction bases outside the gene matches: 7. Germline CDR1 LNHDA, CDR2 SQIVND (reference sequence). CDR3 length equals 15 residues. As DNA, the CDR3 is TGTGCCAGCCGTAATACAGGGGGCTCTGGAAACACCATATATTTT. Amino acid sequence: CASRNTGGSGNTIYF.

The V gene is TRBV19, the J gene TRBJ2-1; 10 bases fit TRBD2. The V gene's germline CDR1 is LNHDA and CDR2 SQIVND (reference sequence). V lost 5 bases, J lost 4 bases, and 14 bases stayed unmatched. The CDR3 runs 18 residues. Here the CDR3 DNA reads TGTGCCAGTAGTCTCAGACAGGGTGGTAGCGGGGGGTACAATGAGCAGTTCTTC. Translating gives CASSLRQGGSGGYNEQFF.

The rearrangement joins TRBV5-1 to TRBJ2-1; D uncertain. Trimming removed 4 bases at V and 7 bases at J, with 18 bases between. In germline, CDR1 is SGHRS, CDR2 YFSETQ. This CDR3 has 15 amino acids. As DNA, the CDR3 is TGCGCCAGCAGCCAGGAGAAGGGTAATTTTAATGAGCAGTTCTTC. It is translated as CASSQEKGNFNEQFF.

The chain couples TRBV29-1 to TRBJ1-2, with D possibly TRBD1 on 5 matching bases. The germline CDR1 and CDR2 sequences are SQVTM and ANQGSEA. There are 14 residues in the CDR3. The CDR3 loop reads CSANPRDGGYGYTF. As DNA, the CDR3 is TGCAGTGCCAATCCCCGGGACGGAGGCTATGGCTACACCTTC.

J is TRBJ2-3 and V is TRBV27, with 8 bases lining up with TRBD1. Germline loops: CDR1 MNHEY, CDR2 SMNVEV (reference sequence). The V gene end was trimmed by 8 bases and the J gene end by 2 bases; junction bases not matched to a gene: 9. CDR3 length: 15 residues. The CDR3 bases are TGTGCCAGCGGGGTTAGACAGGGGATCACAGATACGCAGTATTTT. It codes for CASGVRQGITDTQYF.

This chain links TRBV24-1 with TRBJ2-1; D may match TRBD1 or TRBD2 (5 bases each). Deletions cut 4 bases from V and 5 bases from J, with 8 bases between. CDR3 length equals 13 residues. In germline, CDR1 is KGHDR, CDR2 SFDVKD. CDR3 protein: CATSDPGHNEQFF. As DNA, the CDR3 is TGTGCCACCAGTGACCCGGGGCACAATGAGCAGTTCTTC.

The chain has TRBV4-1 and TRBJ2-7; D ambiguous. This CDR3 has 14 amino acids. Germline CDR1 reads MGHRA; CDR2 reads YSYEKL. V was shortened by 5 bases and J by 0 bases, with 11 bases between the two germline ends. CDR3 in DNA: TGCGCCAGCAGCACCCAAGAAGGCTCCTACGAGCAGTACTTC. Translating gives CASSTQEGSYEQYF.

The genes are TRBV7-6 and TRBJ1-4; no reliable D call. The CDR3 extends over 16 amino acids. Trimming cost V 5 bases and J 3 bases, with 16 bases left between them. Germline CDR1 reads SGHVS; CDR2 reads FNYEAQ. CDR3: CASSNPFRGPNEKLFF. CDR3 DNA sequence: TGTGCCAGCAGCAACCCCTTTCGAGGTCCTAATGAAAAACTGTTTTTT.

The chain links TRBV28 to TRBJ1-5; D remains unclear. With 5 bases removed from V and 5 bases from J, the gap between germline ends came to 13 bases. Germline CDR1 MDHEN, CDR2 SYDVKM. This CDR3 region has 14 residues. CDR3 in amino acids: CASSPGGEYQPQHF. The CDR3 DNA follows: TGTGCCAGCAGTCCCGGCGGAGAATATCAGCCCCAGCATTTT. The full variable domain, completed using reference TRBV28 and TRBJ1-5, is DVKVTQSSRYLVKRTGEKVFLECVQDMDHENMFWYRQDPGLGLRLIYFSYDVKMKEKGDIPEGYSVSREKKERFSLILESASTNQTSMYLCASSPGGEYQPQHFGDGTRLSIL.

The CDR3 reads CASSSTGGPPGRETQYF. The DNA of the CDR3 is TGTGCCAGCAGCTCAACAGGGGGACCTCCTGGGAGGGAGACCCAGTACTTC. The gene calls are TRBV3-1 (or the pseudogene TRBV3-2) and TRBJ2-5, with 8 positions matching TRBD1. V lost 5 bases to trimming and J lost 5 bases; unmatched junction nucleotides: 16. Germline V gives CDR1 LGHDT, CDR2 YNNKEL (reference sequence). CDR3 length: 17 residues.

The CDR3 nucleotides are TGTGCCTGGAGCGGGACTCCTGTCGGAAACACCATATATTTT. It specifies CAWSGTPVGNTIYF. The chain links TRBV30 to TRBJ1-3; D is perhaps TRBD1 (5 bases). CDR3 length: 14 amino acids. CDR1 GTSNPN and CDR2 SVGIG come from the germline V gene (reference sequence). V lost 3 bases, J lost 4 bases, and 13 bases lay in between.

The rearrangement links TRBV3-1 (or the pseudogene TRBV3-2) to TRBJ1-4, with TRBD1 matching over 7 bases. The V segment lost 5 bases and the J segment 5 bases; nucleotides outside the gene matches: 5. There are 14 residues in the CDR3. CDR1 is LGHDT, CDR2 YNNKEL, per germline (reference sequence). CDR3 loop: CASSSGGLNEKLFF. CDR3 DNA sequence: TGTGCCAGCAGCTCAGGGGGGTTGAATGAAAAACTGTTTTTT.

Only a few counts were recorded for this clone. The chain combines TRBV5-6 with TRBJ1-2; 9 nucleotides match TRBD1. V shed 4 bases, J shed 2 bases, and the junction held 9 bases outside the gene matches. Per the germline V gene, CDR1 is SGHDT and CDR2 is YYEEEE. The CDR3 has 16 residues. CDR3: CASSGQGQLPNYGYTF. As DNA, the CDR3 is TGTGCCAGCAGCGGACAGGGGCAACTTCCAAACTATGGCTACACCTTC. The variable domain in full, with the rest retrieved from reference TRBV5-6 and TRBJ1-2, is DAGVTQSPTHLIKTRGQQVTLRCSPKSGHDTVSWYQQALGQGPQFIFQYYEEEERQRGNFPDRFSGHQFPNYSSELNVNALLLGDSALYLCASSGQGQLPNYGYTFGSGTRLTVV.

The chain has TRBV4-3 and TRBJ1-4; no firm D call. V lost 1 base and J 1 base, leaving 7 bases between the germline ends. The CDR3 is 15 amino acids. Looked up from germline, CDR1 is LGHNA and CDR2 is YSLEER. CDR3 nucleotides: TGCGCCAGCAGCCAAGGAAGAAGAACTAATGAAAAACTGTTTTTT. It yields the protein CASSQGRRTNEKLFF.

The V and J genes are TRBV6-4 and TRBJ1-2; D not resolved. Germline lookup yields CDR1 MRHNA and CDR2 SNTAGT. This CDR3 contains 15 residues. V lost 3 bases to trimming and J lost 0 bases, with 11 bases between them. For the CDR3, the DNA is TGTGCCAGCAGTGAGGCATACGGGGCTAACTATGGCTACACCTTC. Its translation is CASSEAYGANYGYTF.

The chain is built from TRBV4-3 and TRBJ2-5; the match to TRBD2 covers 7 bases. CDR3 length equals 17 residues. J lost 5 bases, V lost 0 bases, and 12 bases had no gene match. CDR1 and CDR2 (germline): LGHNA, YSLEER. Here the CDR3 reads CASSQDLTGGSYETQYF. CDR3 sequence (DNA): TGCGCCAGCAGCCAAGATTTGACGGGGGGATCTTATGAGACCCAGTACTTC.

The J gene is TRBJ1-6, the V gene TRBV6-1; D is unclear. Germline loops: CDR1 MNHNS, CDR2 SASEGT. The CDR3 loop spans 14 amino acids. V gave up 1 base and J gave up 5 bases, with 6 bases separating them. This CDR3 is CASSEGPDNSPLHF. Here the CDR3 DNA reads TGTGCCAGCAGTGAAGGACCTGATAATTCACCCCTCCACTTT.

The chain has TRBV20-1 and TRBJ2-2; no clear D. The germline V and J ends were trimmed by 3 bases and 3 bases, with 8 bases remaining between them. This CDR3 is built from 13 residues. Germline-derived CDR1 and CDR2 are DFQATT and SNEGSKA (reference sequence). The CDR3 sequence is CSASSGDTGELFF. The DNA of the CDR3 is TGCAGTGCTAGTTCAGGCGACACCGGGGAGCTGTTTTTT.

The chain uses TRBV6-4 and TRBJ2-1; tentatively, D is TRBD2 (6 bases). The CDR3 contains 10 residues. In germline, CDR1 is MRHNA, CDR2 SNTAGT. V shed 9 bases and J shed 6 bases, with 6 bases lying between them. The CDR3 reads CARGGNEQFF. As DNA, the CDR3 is TGTGCCAGGGGGGGCAATGAGCAGTTCTTC.

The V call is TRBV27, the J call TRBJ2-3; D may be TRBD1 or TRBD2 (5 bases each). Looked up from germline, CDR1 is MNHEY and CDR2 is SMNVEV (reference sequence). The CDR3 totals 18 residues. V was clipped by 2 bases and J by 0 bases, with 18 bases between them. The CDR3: CASSLGIPGGRSTDTQYF. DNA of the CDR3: TGTGCCAGCAGTTTAGGAATCCCTGGGGGAAGGAGCACAGATACGCAGTATTTT.

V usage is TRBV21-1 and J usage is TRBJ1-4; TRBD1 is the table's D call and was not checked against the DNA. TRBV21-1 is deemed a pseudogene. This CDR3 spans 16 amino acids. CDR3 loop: CASSKIGRGSNEKLFF. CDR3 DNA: TGTGCCAGCAGCAAAATAGGTAGGGGCTCAAATGAAAAACTGTTTTTT.

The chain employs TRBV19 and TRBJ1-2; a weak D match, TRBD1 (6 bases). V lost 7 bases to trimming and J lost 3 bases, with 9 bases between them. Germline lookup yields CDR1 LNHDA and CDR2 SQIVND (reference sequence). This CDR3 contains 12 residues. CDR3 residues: CASTPGDYGYTF. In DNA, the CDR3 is TGTGCCAGTACCCCAGGGGACTATGGCTACACCTTC. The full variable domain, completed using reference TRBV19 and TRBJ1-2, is DGGITQSPKYLFRKEGQNVTLSCEQNLNHDAMYWYRQDPGQGLRLIYYSQIVNDFQKGDIAEGYSVSREKKESFPLTVTSAQKNPTAFYLCASTPGDYGYTFGSGTRLTVV.